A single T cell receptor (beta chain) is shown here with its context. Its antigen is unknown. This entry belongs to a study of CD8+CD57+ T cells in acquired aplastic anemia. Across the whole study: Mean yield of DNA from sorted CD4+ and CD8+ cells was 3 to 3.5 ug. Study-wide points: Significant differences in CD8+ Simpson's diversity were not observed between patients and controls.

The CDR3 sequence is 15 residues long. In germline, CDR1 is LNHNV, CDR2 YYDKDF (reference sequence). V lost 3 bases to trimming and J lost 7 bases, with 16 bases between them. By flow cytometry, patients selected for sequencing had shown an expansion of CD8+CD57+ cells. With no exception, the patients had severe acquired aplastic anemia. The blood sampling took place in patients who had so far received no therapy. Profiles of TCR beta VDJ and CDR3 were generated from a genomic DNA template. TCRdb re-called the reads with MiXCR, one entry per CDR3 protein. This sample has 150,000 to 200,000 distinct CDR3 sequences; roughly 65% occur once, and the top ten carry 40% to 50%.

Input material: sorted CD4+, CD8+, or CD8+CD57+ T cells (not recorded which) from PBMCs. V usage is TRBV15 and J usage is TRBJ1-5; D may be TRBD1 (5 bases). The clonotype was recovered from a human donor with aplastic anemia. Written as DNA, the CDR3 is TGTGCCACCAGCAGGGGTTTGGGGGTGGTGCAGCCCCAGCATTTT. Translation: CATSRGLGVVQPQHF.